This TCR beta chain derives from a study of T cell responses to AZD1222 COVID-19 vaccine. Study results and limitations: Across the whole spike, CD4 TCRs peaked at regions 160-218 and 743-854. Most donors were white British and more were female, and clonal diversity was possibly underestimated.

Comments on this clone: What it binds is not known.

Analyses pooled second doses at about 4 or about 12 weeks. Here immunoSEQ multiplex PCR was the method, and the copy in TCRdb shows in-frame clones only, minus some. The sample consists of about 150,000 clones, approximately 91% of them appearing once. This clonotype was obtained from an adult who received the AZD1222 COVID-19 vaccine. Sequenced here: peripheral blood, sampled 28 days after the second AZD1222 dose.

This CDR3 is CASSGGLAGVEQFF. Here the CDR3 DNA reads TGCGCCAGCAGTGGAGGACTAGCGGGAGTTGAGCAGTTCTTC. The gene calls are TRBV10-1 and TRBJ2-1; TRBD2 matches 13 bases. The germline CDR1 and CDR2 sequences are WNHNN and SYGVQD (reference sequence). This CDR3 is built from 14 residues. V shed 4 bases and J 9 bases; nucleotides not matched to a gene: 3.